This T cell receptor (beta chain) emerged from a study of response to subunit inactivated influenza vaccine. Notes on the study in general: Every seasonal influenza vaccination brings in few new T cells, the authors suggested.

This clonotype was seen ten or more times. No antigen is known for it. CDR3 length: 16 amino acids. V shed 1 base, J shed 4 bases, and the junction held 8 bases outside the gene matches. CDR1 and CDR2 (germline): LGHNA, YNFKEQ. TCRdb recomputed calls from the RT-PCR reads with MiXCR, one row per CDR3 protein. Among under 550,000 distinct CDR3 sequences, roughly 8.2% were seen once, and the ten largest hold roughly 13%. The specimen was PBMCs from blood, collected about 23 months after vaccination. This chain uses TRBV4-2 with TRBJ2-3; 7 positions agree with TRBD2. The TCR sequence derives from a man between 50 and 75 years old who received an inactivated influenza vaccine. CDR3 nucleotide sequence: TGTGCCAGCAGCCAAGGCGGAGCGGGAAACTCAGATACGCAGTATTTT. It is translated as CASSQGGAGNSDTQYF.